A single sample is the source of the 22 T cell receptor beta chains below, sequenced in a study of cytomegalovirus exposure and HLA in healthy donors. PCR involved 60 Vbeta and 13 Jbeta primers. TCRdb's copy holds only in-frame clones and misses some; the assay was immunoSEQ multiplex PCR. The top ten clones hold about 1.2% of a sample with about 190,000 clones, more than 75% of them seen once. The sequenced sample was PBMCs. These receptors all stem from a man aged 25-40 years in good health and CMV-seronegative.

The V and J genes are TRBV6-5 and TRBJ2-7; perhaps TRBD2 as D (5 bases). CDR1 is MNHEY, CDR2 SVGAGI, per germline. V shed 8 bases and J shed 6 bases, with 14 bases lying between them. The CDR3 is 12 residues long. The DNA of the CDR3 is TGTGCCAGCTTGGGAGAAAATGGCGAGCAGTACTTC. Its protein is CASLGENGEQYF.

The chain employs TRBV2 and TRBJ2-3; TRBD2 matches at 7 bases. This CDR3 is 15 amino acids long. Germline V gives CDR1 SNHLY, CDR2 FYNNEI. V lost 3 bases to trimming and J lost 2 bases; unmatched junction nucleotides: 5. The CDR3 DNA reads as TGTGCCAGCAGTGAGGCGGGACTAATCACAGATACGCAGTATTTT. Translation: CASSEAGLITDTQYF.

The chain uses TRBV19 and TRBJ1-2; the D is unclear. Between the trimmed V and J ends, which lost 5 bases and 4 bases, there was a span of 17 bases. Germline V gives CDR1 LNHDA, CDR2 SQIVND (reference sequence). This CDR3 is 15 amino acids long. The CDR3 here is CASSPRVREGYGYTF. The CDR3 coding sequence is TGTGCCAGTAGTCCGCGTGTTCGGGAAGGCTATGGCTACACCTTC.

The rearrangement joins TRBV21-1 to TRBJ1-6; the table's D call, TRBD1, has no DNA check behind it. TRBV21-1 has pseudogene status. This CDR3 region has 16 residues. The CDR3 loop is CASSNQGLTYNSPLHF. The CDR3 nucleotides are TGTGCCAGCAGCAATCAGGGTCTCACCTATAATTCACCCCTCCACTTT.

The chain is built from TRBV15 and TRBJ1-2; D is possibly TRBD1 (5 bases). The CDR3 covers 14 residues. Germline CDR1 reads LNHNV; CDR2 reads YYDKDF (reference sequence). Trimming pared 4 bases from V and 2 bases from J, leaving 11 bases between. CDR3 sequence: CATSKGTTNYGYTF. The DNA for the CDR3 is TGTGCCACCAGCAAGGGGACTACCAACTATGGCTACACCTTC. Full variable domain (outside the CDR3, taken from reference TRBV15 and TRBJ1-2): DAMVIQNPRYQVTQFGKPVTLSCSQTLNHNVMYWYQQKSSQAPKLLFHYYDKDFNNEADTPDNFQSRRPNTSFCFLDIRSPGLGDTAMYLCATSKGTTNYGYTFGSGTRLTVV.

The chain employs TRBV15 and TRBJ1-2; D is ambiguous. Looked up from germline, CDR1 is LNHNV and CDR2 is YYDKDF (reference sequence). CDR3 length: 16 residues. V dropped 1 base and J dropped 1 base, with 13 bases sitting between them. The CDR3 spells CATSRGGDGFNYGYTF. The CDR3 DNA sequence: TGTGCCACCAGCAGAGGAGGAGACGGGTTTAACTATGGCTACACCTTC.

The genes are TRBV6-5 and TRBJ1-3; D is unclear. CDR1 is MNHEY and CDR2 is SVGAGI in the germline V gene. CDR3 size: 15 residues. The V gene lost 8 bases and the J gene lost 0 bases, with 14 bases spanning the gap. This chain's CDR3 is CASRSGLDSGNTIYF. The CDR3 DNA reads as TGTGCCAGCCGGTCTGGACTGGACTCTGGAAACACCATATATTTT.

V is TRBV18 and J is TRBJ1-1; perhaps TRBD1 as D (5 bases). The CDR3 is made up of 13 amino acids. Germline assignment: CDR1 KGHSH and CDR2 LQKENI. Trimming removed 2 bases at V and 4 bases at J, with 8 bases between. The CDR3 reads CASSPGAATEAFF. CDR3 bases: TGTGCCAGCTCACCAGGGGCGGCCACTGAAGCTTTCTTT.

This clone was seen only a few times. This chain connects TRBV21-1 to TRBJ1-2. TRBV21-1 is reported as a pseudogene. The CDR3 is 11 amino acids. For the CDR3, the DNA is TGTGCCAGCAGCAGGCGGTATGGCTACACCTTC. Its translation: CASSRRYGYTF.

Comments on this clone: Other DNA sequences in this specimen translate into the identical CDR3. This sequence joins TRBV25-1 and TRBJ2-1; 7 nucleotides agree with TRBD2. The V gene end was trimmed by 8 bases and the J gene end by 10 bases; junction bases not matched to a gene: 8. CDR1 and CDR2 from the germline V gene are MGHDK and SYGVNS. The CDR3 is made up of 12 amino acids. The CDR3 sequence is CASRGSFPEQFF. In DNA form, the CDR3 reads TGTGCCAGCCGCGGGAGTTTTCCAGAGCAGTTCTTC.

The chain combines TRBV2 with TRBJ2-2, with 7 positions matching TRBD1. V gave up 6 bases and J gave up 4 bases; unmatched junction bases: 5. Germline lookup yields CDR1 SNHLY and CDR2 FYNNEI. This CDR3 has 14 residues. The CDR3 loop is CASRAGGRTGELFF. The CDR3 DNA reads TGTGCCAGCAGGGCAGGGGGTCGCACCGGGGAGCTGTTTTTT.

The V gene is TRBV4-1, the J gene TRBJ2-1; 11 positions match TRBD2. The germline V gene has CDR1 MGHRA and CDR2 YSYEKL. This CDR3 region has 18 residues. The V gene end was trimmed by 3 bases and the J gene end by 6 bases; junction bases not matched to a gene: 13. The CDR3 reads CASSQTREKGLAVNEQFF. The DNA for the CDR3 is TGCGCCAGCAGCCAGACCCGAGAAAAGGGACTAGCGGTCAATGAGCAGTTCTTC.

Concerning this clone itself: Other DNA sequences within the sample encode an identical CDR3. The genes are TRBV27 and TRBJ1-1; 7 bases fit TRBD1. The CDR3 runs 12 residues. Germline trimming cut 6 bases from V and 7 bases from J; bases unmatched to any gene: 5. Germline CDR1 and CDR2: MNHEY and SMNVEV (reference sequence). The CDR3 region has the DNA TGTGCCAGCAGAGGACAGGAGGTTGAAGCTTTCTTT. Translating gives CASRGQEVEAFF.

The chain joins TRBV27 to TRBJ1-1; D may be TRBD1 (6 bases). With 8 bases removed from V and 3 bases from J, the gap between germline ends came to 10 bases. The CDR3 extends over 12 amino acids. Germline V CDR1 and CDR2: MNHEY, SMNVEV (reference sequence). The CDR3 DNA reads TGTGCCAGCCGGGAGGGGGACACTGAAGCTTTCTTT. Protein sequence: CASREGDTEAFF.

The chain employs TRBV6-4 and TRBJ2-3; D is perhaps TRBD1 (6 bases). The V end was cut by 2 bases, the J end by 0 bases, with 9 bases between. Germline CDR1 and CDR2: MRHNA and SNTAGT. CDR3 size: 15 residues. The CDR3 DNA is TGTGCCAGCAGTGACGGGACAAAGAGCACAGATACGCAGTATTTT. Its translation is CASSDGTKSTDTQYF.

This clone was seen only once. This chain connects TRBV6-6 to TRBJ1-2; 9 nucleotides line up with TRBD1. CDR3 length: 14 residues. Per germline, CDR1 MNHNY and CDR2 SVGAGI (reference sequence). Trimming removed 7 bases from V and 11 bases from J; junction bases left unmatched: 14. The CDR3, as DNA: TGTGCCAGCATCCGGGACAGGGCACGTTCAGCTTACACCTTC. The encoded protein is CASIRDRARSAYTF.

The DNA for the CDR3 is TGTGCCAGCAGTGCGACAGGGATTCAGCCCCAGCATTTT. This sequence encodes CASSATGIQPQHF. This chain links TRBV2 with TRBJ1-5, with 7 bases aligning to TRBD1. Germline CDR1 is SNHLY and CDR2 is FYNNEI. Trimming removed 4 bases from V and 6 bases from J; junction bases left unmatched: 3. The CDR3 runs to 13 residues.

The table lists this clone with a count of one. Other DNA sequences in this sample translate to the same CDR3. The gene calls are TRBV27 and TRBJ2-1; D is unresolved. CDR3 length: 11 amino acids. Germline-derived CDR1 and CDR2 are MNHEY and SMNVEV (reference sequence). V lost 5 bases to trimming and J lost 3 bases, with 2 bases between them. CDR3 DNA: TGTGCCAGCAGTCACTACAATGAGCAGTTCTTC. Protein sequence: CASSHYNEQFF.

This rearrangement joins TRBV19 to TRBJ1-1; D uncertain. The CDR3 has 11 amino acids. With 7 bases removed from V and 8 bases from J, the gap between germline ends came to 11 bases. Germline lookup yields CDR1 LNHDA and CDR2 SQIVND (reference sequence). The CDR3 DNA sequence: TGTGCCAGTAATCAGAGGGAAGAAGCTTTCTTT. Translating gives CASNQREEAFF.

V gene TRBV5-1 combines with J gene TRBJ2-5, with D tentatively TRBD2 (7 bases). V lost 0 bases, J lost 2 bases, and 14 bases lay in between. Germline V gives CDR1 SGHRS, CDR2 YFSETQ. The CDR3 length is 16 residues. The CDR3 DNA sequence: TGCGCCAGCAGCTTGGGCCCAGGGGAGGGTCAAGAGACCCAGTACTTC. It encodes CASSLGPGEGQETQYF.

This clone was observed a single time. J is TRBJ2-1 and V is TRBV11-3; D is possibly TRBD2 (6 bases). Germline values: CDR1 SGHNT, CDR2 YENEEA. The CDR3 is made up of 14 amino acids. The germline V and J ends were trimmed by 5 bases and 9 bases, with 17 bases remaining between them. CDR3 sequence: CASSTEASDGEQFF. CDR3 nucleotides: TGTGCCAGCAGCACAGAGGCTAGCGACGGTGAGCAGTTCTTC.

The CDR3 is CASSASQMNTGELFF. The CDR3 nucleotides are TGTGCCAGCTCGGCTAGCCAAATGAACACCGGGGAGCTGTTTTTT. The J gene is TRBJ2-2, the V gene TRBV18, with a weak D call TRBD2 (5 bases). Between the trimmed V and J ends, which lost 6 bases and 1 base, there was a span of 12 bases. The CDR3 spans 15 residues. In germline, CDR1 is KGHSH, CDR2 LQKENI.